This entry concerns a single T cell receptor beta chain. The target antigen is unknown. Healthy donors had no documented immune events, such as infections, while sampled. This sample is part of a study of identifying expanded T cells in peripheral blood. Study-level points and caveats: Technical replicates showed approximately 1.2 changed clones; approximately 2 weeks roughly 16; four weeks 19. Clone count variance between roughly two-week samples rose with total template count.

TCRdb's copy holds only in-frame clones and misses some; the assay was immunoSEQ multiplex PCR. In the table there are tens of thousands of clones, 84% of which are singletons. This CDR3 is built from 15 residues. V and J are TRBV21-1 and TRBJ2-7. TRBV21-1 is deemed a pseudogene. The source material was blood. The sequence came from a person between 18 and 69 years old in good health. Here the CDR3 reads CASSKTETQIYEQYF. The CDR3 DNA sequence: TGTGCCAGCAGCAAAACCGAGACCCAGATCTACGAGCAGTACTTC.